The clone carrying this T cell receptor beta chain has a handful of counts. Its antigen remains unidentified. This specimen belongs to a study of beta chain features in type 1 diabetes. General study results and limits: Cells carrying high TCR expression could end up over-represented when cDNA is sequenced. Naive, central memory and Treg TCRB repertoires appeared more alike in patients than in healthy donors. When Type 1 diabetes patients were examined, their TCRB CDR3s proved moderately but significantly shorter in all four CD4+ subsets.

This CDR3 has 13 amino acids. The V and J ends lost 2 bases and 5 bases respectively, with 9 bases between them. From germline, CDR1 is MDHEN and CDR2 SYDVKM. Every isolated RNA sample was fully reverse transcribed, so sequencing captured expressed TCRB transcripts. TCRdb's table, derived via immunoSEQ multiplex PCR, lists solely in-frame clones and lacks some. There are about 710,000 clones in the sample; over 11% occur only once, and 0.03% to 0.04% lies in the top ten. The J gene is TRBJ2-5, the V gene TRBV28; D gene unclear. The clonotype was recovered from a man aged 18 to 29 with type 1 diabetes. The specimen sequenced was naive CD4+ T cells from blood. CDR3 region: CASSLLSWETQYF. CDR3 bases: TGTGCCAGCAGTTTACTGAGTTGGGAGACCCAGTACTTC.